The 18 T cell receptor beta chains below come from one sample, sequenced in a study of T cell repertoires in cytomegalovirus infection. Antigens of these TCRs are unknown. TCRdb independently ran MiXCR on the reads; one entry per CDR3 protein. The table lists a few hundred thousand distinct CDR3 sequences, about 40% of them singletons. Source: cultured PBMCs, taken from culture after CMV antigen stimulation. All receptors derive from a human donor in good health (CMV status not recorded). Some clones in this sample may be carry-over from other donors' samples.

The rearrangement joins TRBV5-1 to TRBJ2-2; 9 bases are shared with TRBD1. CDR1 is SGHRS, CDR2 YFSETQ, per germline. The CDR3 runs 15 residues. V gave up 1 base and J gave up 5 bases; unmatched junction bases: 3. The CDR3 DNA sequence: TGCGCCAGCAGCTTGATGACAGGGGGAACCGGGGAGCTGTTTTTT. Protein product: CASSLMTGGTGELFF. The full variable domain, in which reference TRBV5-1 and TRBJ2-2 provide the parts outside the CDR3, is KAGVTQTPRYLIKTRGQQVTLSCSPISGHRSVSWYQQTPGQGLQFLFEYFSETQRNKGNFPGRFSGRQFSNSRSEMNVSTLELGDSALYLCASSLMTGGTGELFFGEGSRLTVL.

This clonotype was observed a handful of times. The chain combines TRBV7-9 with TRBJ1-4; D unresolved. Germline V gene sequence: CDR1 SEHNR, CDR2 FQNEAQ (reference sequence). V dropped 4 bases and J dropped 0 bases, with 9 bases sitting between them. This CDR3 is built from 15 residues. The CDR3, as DNA: TGTGCCAGCAGCTACCAGGCTGCAACTAATGAAAAACTGTTTTTT. It translates to CASSYQAATNEKLFF.

This clonotype was observed a handful of times. The J gene is TRBJ2-3, the V gene TRBV20-1; D remains ambiguous. This CDR3 has 11 amino acids. Looked up from germline, CDR1 is DFQATT and CDR2 is SNEGSKA (reference sequence). The V end was cut by 1 base, the J end by 6 bases, with 5 bases between. CDR3 protein: CSARVGDTQYF. DNA of the CDR3: TGCAGTGCTAGAGTTGGGGATACGCAGTATTTT.

This clonotype was seen a few times. The chain employs TRBV7-8 and TRBJ2-5, with 7 bases identical to TRBD1. Germline lookup yields CDR1 SGHVS and CDR2 FQNEAQ. J was trimmed by 5 bases and V by 4 bases; bases with no gene match: 13. This CDR3 comprises 16 residues. The CDR3 DNA reads TGTGCCAGCAGCTGGGGACAGTCCACCCAGTTGGAGACCCAGTACTTC. It specifies CASSWGQSTQLETQYF. Variable domain in full (rest from reference TRBV7-8 and TRBJ2-5): GAGVSQSPRYKVAKRGQDVALRCDPISGHVSLFWYQQALGQGPEFLTYFQNEAQLDKSGLPSDRFFAERPEGSVSTLKIQRTQQEDSAVYLCASSWGQSTQLETQYFGPGTRLLVL.

The CDR3 sequence: CSALIAEVGYNEQFF. The CDR3 DNA follows: TGCAGTGCCCTAATCGCGGAGGTAGGGTACAATGAGCAGTTCTTC. The chain carries TRBV20-1 and TRBJ2-1; D perhaps matches TRBD2 (5 bases). Germline loops: CDR1 DFQATT, CDR2 SNEGSKA (reference sequence). The CDR3 has 15 residues. V was shortened by 6 bases and J by 4 bases, with 19 bases between the two germline ends.

This clonotype was picked up a small number of times. This chain uses TRBV7-8 with TRBJ2-2, with TRBD1 matching 9 bases. Germline V gene lookup returns CDR1 SGHVS and CDR2 FQNEAQ. CDR3 length equals 17 residues. The V and J ends lost 1 base and 2 bases, in that order; junction bases with no gene match: 5. CDR3 amino acids: CASSLGYRGRNTGELFF. CDR3 nucleotides: TGTGCCAGCAGCTTAGGCTACAGGGGGCGCAACACCGGGGAGCTGTTTTTT.

This clonotype was counted only a few times. V and J are TRBV7-2 and TRBJ2-1; tentative D call: TRBD2 (5 bases). Germline CDR1 reads SGHTA; CDR2 reads FQGNSA. The CDR3 loop spans 15 amino acids. The V gene lost 2 bases and the J gene lost 6 bases, with 14 bases spanning the gap. The CDR3 nucleotides read TGTGCCAGCAGCTTAAGTGGGATTCGGGGCAATGAGCAGTTCTTC. Amino acids: CASSLSGIRGNEQFF.

The chain recombines TRBV9 with TRBJ2-1, with 14 bases fitting TRBD2. V was pared by 4 bases and J by 8 bases, with 8 bases of the junction left unmatched. The CDR3 totals 16 residues. Germline CDR1 and CDR2: SGDLS and YYNGEE. CDR3 residues: CASSFRLAGGGDEQFF. DNA for the CDR3: TGTGCCAGCAGCTTCCGACTAGCGGGAGGGGGCGATGAGCAGTTCTTC.

V is TRBV5-4 and J is TRBJ1-2; no definite D call. V was clipped by 4 bases and J by 2 bases, with 15 bases between them. CDR3 length: 15 amino acids. Germline CDR1 is SGHNT and CDR2 is YYREEE (reference sequence). CDR3 sequence reads: CASSPDGLTNYGYTF. DNA of the CDR3: TGTGCCAGCAGCCCAGATGGGCTGACGAACTATGGCTACACCTTC.

This clonotype was found a few times. The V and J genes are TRBV7-2 and TRBJ1-2; tentatively, D is TRBD1 (5 bases). The ends were cut back, 5 bases at V and 0 bases at J, with 16 bases in the middle. The CDR3 runs to 16 residues. Per germline, CDR1 SGHTA and CDR2 FQGNSA. The CDR3 region is CASSRVSGGANYGYTF. CDR3 DNA: TGTGCCAGCAGCCGCGTATCGGGGGGTGCTAACTATGGCTACACCTTC.

This rearrangement joins TRBV7-2 to TRBJ1-3; tentative D call: TRBD1 (5 bases). The CDR3 loop spans 13 amino acids. The V gene's germline CDR1 is SGHTA and CDR2 FQGNSA. Trimming cost V 4 bases and J 8 bases, with 12 bases left between them. The CDR3, as DNA: TGTGCCAGCAGCTCGGGACTGCGGGACACCATATATTTT. It yields the protein CASSSGLRDTIYF.

The rearrangement joins TRBV30 to TRBJ1-1; maybe TRBD1 (6 bases). Germline V gene lookup returns CDR1 GTSNPN and CDR2 SVGIG (reference sequence). The CDR3 covers 14 residues. Trimming shortened V by 3 bases and J by 4 bases, and 15 bases separated the two germline ends. CDR3 in DNA: TGTGCCTGGAGCCAGGGGCAGGGAGTCACTGAAGCTTTCTTT. Translated, it gives CAWSQGQGVTEAFF. Together with reference TRBV30 and TRBJ1-1, the CDR3 gives the full variable domain: SQTIHQWPATLVQPVGSPLSLECTVEGTSNPNLYWYRQAAGRGLQLLFYSVGIGQISSEVPQNLSASRPQDRQFILSSKKLLLSDSGFYLCAWSQGQGVTEAFFGQGTRLTVV.

V is TRBV6-2 or TRBV6-3 and J is TRBJ2-7, with a tentative D call TRBD2 (6 bases). This CDR3 is built from 14 residues. The V end was cut by 7 bases, the J end by 4 bases, with 17 bases between. Germline V gene data show CDR1 as MNHEY and CDR2 as SVGEGT. The CDR3 nucleotides are TGTGCCAGCACCCCAGGTGGAGGGCAGTACGAGCAGTACTTC. It encodes CASTPGGGQYEQYF.

V is TRBV2 and J is TRBJ2-6; D gene ambiguous. The CDR3 is 14 amino acids. Germline values: CDR1 SNHLY, CDR2 FYNNEI. Trimming took 6 bases from V and 3 from J, leaving 9 bases between them. CDR3 amino acids: CASRRLIGANVLTF. CDR3 sequence (DNA): TGTGCCAGCAGGCGCCTCATTGGGGCCAACGTCCTGACTTTC.

This clonotype has at least ten counts. The J gene is TRBJ1-1, the V gene TRBV7-2; weak D call: TRBD1 (6 bases). V dropped 5 bases and J dropped 5 bases, with 18 bases sitting between them. This CDR3 has 15 residues. Germline V gene lookup returns CDR1 SGHTA and CDR2 FQGNSA. This CDR3 is CASSLLGGRMTEAFF. The CDR3 DNA sequence: TGTGCCAGCAGCCTCCTTGGGGGGCGGATGACTGAAGCTTTCTTT.

J is TRBJ2-7 and V is TRBV10-3; 9 nucleotides line up with TRBD1. Losses at the gene ends were 10 bases for V and 0 bases for J; bases not matched to a gene: 7. Looked up from germline, CDR1 is ENHRY and CDR2 is SYGVKD. The CDR3 runs to 14 residues. The CDR3 sequence is CATEWDRDSYEQYF. The DNA for the CDR3 is TGTGCCACCGAGTGGGACAGGGACTCCTACGAGCAGTACTTC.

In its sample, this clonotype was seen a few times. The chain couples TRBV4-2 to TRBJ1-6, with unresolved D. This CDR3 region has 14 residues. CDR1 and CDR2 (germline): LGHNA, YNFKEQ. V lost 0 bases and J lost 8, with 8 bases in between. The CDR3 is CASSQDSRDSPLHF. The CDR3 coding sequence is TGTGCCAGCAGCCAAGATTCGCGGGATTCACCCCTCCACTTT.

This clonotype was seen more than once but under ten times. The chain recombines TRBV12-5 with TRBJ2-5; 7 bases match TRBD1. J lost 7 bases, V lost 4 bases, and 6 bases had no gene match. This CDR3 region has 13 residues. In germline, CDR1 is LGHNT, CDR2 FRNRAP. CDR3 sequence reads: CASGSQGVTTQYF. The CDR3 nucleotides are TGTGCTAGTGGTTCGCAGGGGGTCACGACCCAGTACTTC.